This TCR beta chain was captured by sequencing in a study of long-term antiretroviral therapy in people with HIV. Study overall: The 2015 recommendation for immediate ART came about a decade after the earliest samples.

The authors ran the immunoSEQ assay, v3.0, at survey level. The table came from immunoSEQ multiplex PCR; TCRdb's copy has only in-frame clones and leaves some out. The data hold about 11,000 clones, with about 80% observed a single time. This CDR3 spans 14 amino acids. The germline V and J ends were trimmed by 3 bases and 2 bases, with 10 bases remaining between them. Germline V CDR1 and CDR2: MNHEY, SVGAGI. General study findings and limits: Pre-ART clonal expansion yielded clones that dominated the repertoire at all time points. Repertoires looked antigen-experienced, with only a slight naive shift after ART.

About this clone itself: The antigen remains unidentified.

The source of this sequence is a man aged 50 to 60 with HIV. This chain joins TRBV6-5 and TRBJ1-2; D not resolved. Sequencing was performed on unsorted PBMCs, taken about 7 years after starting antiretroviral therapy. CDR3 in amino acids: CASSYFEGNYGYTF. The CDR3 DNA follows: TGTGCCAGCAGTTATTTCGAGGGAAACTATGGCTACACCTTC.